The TCR beta chain described here comes from a study of CD8+CD57+ T cells in acquired aplastic anemia. This clonotype was seen ten or more times. Genomic DNA acted as the template from which TCR beta VDJ combination and CDR3 sequence profiling were carried out. TCRdb processed the reads anew with MiXCR; each CDR3 protein has one entry. The sample holds around 430,000 distinct CDR3 sequences, approximately 32% seen once. The sequenced patients had an expansion of CD8+CD57+ cells seen by flow cytometry. The study sampled blood from patients who had received no therapy. CDR1 is LNHDA and CDR2 is SQIVND in the germline V gene (reference sequence). Trimming left V 0 bases short and J 4 bases short, with 10 bases between. The CDR3 length is 15 residues.

The sequenced material came from sorted CD4+, CD8+, or CD8+CD57+ T cells (not recorded which) from PBMCs. The chain uses TRBV19 and TRBJ1-5, with D possibly TRBD1 on 5 matching bases. This TCR came from a human donor with aplastic anemia. The CDR3 DNA is TGTGCCAGTAGTATAGAACGACAGACTAATCAGCCCCAGCATTTT. It codes for CASSIERQTNQPQHF.